This T cell receptor beta chain was identified during a study of shared clonotypes between healthy human individuals. Profiled with immunoSEQ multiplex PCR; TCRdb holds only in-frame clones, not every one. The data hold about 2.1 million clones, with 85% to 95% observed a single time. Germline-derived CDR1 and CDR2 are MNHEY and SMNVEV (reference sequence). V dropped 4 bases and J dropped 4 bases, with 13 bases sitting between them. The CDR3 totals 14 residues. The naive CD8 subset, CD45RO-negative cells positively selected for CCR7, excluded terminally differentiated effector memory CD45RA+ cells. This TCR derives from a man aged 18 to 35 in good health. Some clones in this sample may be carry-over from other donors' samples. The rearrangement joins TRBV27 to TRBJ1-2; possibly TRBD1 for D (5 bases). The sequencing sample was made of naive CD8+ T cells from PBMCs. The CDR3, as DNA: TGTGCCAGCAGTTCCGGACGGGGACCCTATGGCTACACCTTC. It encodes CASSSGRGPYGYTF.